Shown below are 16 T cell receptor beta chains from a single sample sequenced in a study of blood T cell repertoires in COVID-19. Profiling relied on immunoSEQ multiplex PCR, and the TCRdb table lists in-frame clones only, not all of them. The sample holds some 130,000 clones; approximately 80% are singletons and the top ten take approximately 11%. The sample consisted of peripheral blood. These TCRs come from a man in his 60s who had recovered from COVID-19.

Only one count was recorded for this clone. V is TRBV7-2 and J is TRBJ2-7; 7 bases line up with TRBD2. The CDR3 contains 15 residues. The germline V gene encodes CDR1 SGHTA and CDR2 FQGNSA. V lost 1 base and J lost 0; bases outside the gene matches: 3. The CDR3 protein is CASSLVLAVSYEQYF. CDR3 nucleotide sequence: TGTGCCAGCAGCTTAGTCCTAGCGGTCTCCTACGAGCAGTACTTC. Full variable domain (missing parts from reference TRBV7-2 and TRBJ2-7): GAGVSQSPSNKVTEKGKDVELRCDPISGHTALYWYRQSLGQGLEFLIYFQGNSAPDKSGLPSDRFSAERTGGSVSTLTIQRTQQEDSAVYLCASSLVLAVSYEQYFGPGTRLTVT.

This clone appeared a few times. This chain links TRBV2 with TRBJ2-2, with D tentatively TRBD2 (5 bases). The CDR3 has 14 residues. Trimming shortened V by 5 bases and J by 7 bases, and 14 bases separated the two germline ends. Germline loops: CDR1 SNHLY, CDR2 FYNNEI. CDR3 in amino acids: CASSPTTRGGELFF. The CDR3 coding sequence is TGTGCCAGCAGTCCCACCACACGGGGCGGGGAGCTGTTTTTT.

As regards this clone: The junction departs from the called germline gene at one end, perhaps through a read error. This chain links TRBV7-7 with TRBJ2-2; 12 bases are shared with TRBD2. The CDR3 sequence is 15 residues long. Germline values: CDR1 SSHAT, CDR2 FNYEAQ (reference sequence). The CDR3 spells CASSEGTSGTGELFF. The DNA of the CDR3 is TGTGCTAGCAGCGAGGGGACTAGCGGGACCGGGGAGCTGTTTTTT.

With respect to this clone: One junction end disagrees with the germline gene, perhaps due to a read error. This chain uses TRBV7-7 with TRBJ2-1, with 13 bases that match TRBD2. Germline V gene data show CDR1 as SSHAT and CDR2 as FNYEAQ (reference sequence). CDR3 length: 15 residues. The CDR3: CASSPGLAGRDEQFF. DNA of the CDR3: TGTGCTAGCAGCCCGGGACTAGCGGGGCGGGATGAGCAGTTCTTC.

DNA for the CDR3: TGCGCCAGCAGCATGGGACAGGGGGGTGAAAAACTGTTTTTT. Its translation: CASSMGQGGEKLFF. This chain joins TRBV5-1 and TRBJ1-4; 11 positions match TRBD1. The ends lost 4 bases at V and 7 bases at J; junction bases unmatched: 3. Germline CDR1 reads SGHRS; CDR2 reads YFSETQ. The length of the CDR3 is 14 residues.

The chain is built from TRBV19 and TRBJ1-1; TRBD1 agrees at 7 bases. V lost 6 bases, J lost 3 bases, and 4 bases stayed unmatched. The CDR3 is 13 residues long. CDR1 LNHDA and CDR2 SQIVND come from the germline V gene (reference sequence). The CDR3 sequence: CASRQDRDTEAFF. For the CDR3, the DNA is TGTGCCAGTAGACAAGACAGGGACACTGAAGCTTTCTTT.

The genes are TRBV15 and TRBJ2-5; maybe TRBD2 (6 bases). Germline CDR1 is LNHNV and CDR2 is YYDKDF (reference sequence). There are 15 residues in the CDR3. The germline V and J ends were trimmed by 5 bases and 1 base, with 14 bases remaining between them. The CDR3 sequence is CATSVTSLGQETQYF. The CDR3 DNA sequence: TGTGCCACCAGCGTGACTAGTCTTGGCCAAGAGACCCAGTACTTC. The entire variable domain, with the rest obtained from reference TRBV15 and TRBJ2-5, is as follows: DAMVIQNPRYQVTQFGKPVTLSCSQTLNHNVMYWYQQKSSQAPKLLFHYYDKDFNNEADTPDNFQSRRPNTSFCFLDIRSPGLGDTAMYLCATSVTSLGQETQYFGPGTRLLVL.

This clone occurred many times. The chain uses TRBV7-8 and TRBJ1-1; D not resolved. This CDR3 has 15 amino acids. Germline V gives CDR1 SGHVS, CDR2 FQNEAQ. Trimming stripped 3 bases from V and 0 bases from J, with 11 bases between. CDR3 sequence: CASSLGTSMNTEAFF. The CDR3, as DNA: TGTGCCAGCAGCTTGGGCACAAGCATGAACACTGAAGCTTTCTTT.

The chain carries TRBV5-4 and TRBJ2-5; TRBD2 matches at 8 bases. Germline V gene data show CDR1 as SGHNT and CDR2 as YYREEE (reference sequence). The CDR3 is made up of 14 amino acids. Trimming took 2 bases from V and 1 from J; bases not matched to a gene: 1. The CDR3 DNA reads TGTGCCAGCAGCTTAGCGGGGGTCCAAGAGACCCAGTACTTC. This codes for CASSLAGVQETQYF.

The chain is built from TRBV24-1 and TRBJ2-1; D gene uncertain. The CDR3 is 16 residues long. In germline, CDR1 is KGHDR, CDR2 SFDVKD. Trimming removed 4 bases at V and 3 bases at J, with 15 bases between. The CDR3 sequence is CATSDQTGRGYNEQFF. CDR3 nucleotides: TGTGCCACCAGTGACCAGACTGGAAGAGGCTACAATGAGCAGTTCTTC.

This clone came up a few times. The chain is built from TRBV3-1 (or the pseudogene TRBV3-2) and TRBJ1-6; 7 nucleotides match TRBD1. This CDR3 spans 13 amino acids. The germline gives CDR1 LGHDT, CDR2 YNNKEL (reference sequence). After removal of 11 bases from V and 11 bases from J, the junction contained 12 bases not matched to a gene. The CDR3 sequence is CAARTGSTAPLHF. For the CDR3, the DNA is TGTGCCGCTCGGACAGGTTCGACGGCACCCCTCCACTTT.

The chain carries TRBV2 and TRBJ2-2, with a tentative D call TRBD1 (5 bases). Germline CDR1 is SNHLY and CDR2 is FYNNEI. The CDR3 runs to 14 residues. Trimming removed 6 bases from V and 8 bases from J, with 16 bases in between. The CDR3 region is CASSALRGRGELFF. DNA for the CDR3: TGTGCCAGCAGCGCCCTTAGGGGTCGGGGGGAGCTGTTTTTT.

The chain couples TRBV20-1 to TRBJ1-1; 8 bases line up with TRBD1. The J segment lost 7 bases and the V segment lost 5 bases, leaving 3 bases of the junction unmatched. Germline CDR1 DFQATT, CDR2 SNEGSKA (reference sequence). The CDR3 is 11 residues long. The CDR3 DNA reads TGCAGTGCTTATACAGGGGGTGAAGCTTTCTTT. Translation: CSAYTGGEAFF.

Turning to this clone: This sample also contains other DNA sequences that code for the same CDR3. J is TRBJ2-7 and V is TRBV28; 8 bases agree with TRBD2. This CDR3 spans 16 amino acids. The J segment lost 5 bases and the V segment lost 2 bases, leaving 11 bases of the junction unmatched. Germline V gene data show CDR1 as MDHEN and CDR2 as SYDVKM. The CDR3 DNA sequence: TGTGCCAGCAGTTTACCCCTCAGCGGGAGCGTCCACGAGCAGTACTTC. It translates to CASSLPLSGSVHEQYF.

V usage is TRBV6-5 and J usage is TRBJ1-5; D unresolved. The germline CDR1 and CDR2 sequences are MNHEY and SVGAGI. With 8 bases removed from V and 2 bases from J, the gap between germline ends came to 10 bases. The CDR3 is 13 residues long. Written as DNA, the CDR3 is TGTGCCAGCCAGCGGGAGGGCAATCAGCCCCAGCATTTT. Translated, it gives CASQREGNQPQHF.

This clone turned up a few times. A junction boundary mismatches the germline segment, possibly from a read error. The chain has TRBV6-5 and TRBJ2-1; possibly TRBD1 for D (6 bases). The CDR3 contains 14 residues. From germline, CDR1 is MNHEY and CDR2 SVGAGI. CDR3: CASSSPRGGEVMLF. CDR3 nucleotides: TGTGCCAGCAGTTCCCCTAGAGGGGGTGAGGTCATGCTCTTC.